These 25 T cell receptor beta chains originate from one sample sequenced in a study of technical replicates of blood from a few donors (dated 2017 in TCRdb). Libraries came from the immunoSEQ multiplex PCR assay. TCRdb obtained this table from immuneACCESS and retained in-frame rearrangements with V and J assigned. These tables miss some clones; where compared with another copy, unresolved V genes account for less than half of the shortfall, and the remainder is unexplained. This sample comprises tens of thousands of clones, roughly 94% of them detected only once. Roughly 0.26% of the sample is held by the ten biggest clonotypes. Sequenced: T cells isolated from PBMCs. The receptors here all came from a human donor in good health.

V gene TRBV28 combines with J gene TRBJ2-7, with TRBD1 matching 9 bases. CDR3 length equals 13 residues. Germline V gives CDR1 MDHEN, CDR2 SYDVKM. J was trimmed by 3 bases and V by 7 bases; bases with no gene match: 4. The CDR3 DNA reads TGTGCCAGCACGACAGGGGGTTACTACGAGCAGTACTTC. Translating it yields CASTTGGYYEQYF. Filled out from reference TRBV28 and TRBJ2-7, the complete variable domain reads DVKVTQSSRYLVKRTGEKVFLECVQDMDHENMFWYRQDPGLGLRLIYFSYDVKMKEKGDIPEGYSVSREKKERFSLILESASTNQTSMYLCASTTGGYYEQYFGPGTRLTVT.

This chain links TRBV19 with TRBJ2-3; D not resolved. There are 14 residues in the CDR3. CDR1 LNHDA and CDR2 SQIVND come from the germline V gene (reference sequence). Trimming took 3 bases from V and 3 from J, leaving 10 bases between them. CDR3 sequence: CASSIPGTTDTQYF. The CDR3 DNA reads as TGTGCCAGTAGTATCCCCGGTACGACAGATACGCAGTATTTT.

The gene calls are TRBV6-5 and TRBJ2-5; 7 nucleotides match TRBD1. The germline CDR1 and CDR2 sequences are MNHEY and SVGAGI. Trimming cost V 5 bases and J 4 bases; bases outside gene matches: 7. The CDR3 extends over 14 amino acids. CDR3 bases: TGTGCCAGCAGTACGACAGGGACGGTAGAGACCCAGTACTTC. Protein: CASSTTGTVETQYF.

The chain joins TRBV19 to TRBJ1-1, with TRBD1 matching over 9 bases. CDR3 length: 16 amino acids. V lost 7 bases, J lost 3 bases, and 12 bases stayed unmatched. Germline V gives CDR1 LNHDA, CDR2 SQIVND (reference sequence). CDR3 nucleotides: TGTGCCAGTAAATCCTCCCGGACAGGGGCCTACACTGAAGCTTTCTTT. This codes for CASKSSRTGAYTEAFF.

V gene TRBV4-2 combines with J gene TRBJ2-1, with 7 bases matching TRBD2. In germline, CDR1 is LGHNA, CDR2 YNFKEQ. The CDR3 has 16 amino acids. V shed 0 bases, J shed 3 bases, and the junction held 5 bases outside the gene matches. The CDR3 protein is CASSQDPSGYYNEQFF. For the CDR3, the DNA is TGTGCCAGCAGCCAAGATCCTAGCGGCTACTACAATGAGCAGTTCTTC.

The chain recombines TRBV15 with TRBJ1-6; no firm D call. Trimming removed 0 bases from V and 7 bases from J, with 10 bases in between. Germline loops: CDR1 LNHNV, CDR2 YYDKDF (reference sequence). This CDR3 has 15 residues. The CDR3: CATSREYSQNSPLHF. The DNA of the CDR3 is TGTGCCACCAGCAGAGAGTACAGCCAAAATTCACCCCTCCACTTT. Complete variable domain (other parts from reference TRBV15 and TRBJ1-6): DAMVIQNPRYQVTQFGKPVTLSCSQTLNHNVMYWYQQKSSQAPKLLFHYYDKDFNNEADTPDNFQSRRPNTSFCFLDIRSPGLGDTAMYLCATSREYSQNSPLHFGNGTRLTVT.

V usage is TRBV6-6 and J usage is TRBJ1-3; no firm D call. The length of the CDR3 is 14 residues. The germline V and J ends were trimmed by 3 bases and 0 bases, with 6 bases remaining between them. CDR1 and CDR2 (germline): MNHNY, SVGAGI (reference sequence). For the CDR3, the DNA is TGTGCCAGCAGTTATCGGGACTCTGGAAACACCATATATTTT. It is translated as CASSYRDSGNTIYF.

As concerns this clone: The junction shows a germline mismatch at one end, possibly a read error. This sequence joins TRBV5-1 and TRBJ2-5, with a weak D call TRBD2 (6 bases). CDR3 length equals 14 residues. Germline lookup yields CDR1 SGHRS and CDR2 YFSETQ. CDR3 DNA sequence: TGCGCCAGCAGTTTGGCGGGAAAAGGAGAGACCCAGTACTTC. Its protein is CASSLAGKGETQYF.

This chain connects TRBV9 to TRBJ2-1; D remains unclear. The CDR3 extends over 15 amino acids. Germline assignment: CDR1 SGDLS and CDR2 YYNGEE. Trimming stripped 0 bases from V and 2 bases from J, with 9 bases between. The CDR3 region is CASSVVGTAYNEQFF. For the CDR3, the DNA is TGTGCCAGCAGCGTAGTGGGCACAGCCTACAATGAGCAGTTCTTC. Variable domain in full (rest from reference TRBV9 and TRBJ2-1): DSGVTQTPKHLITATGQRVTLRCSPRSGDLSVYWYQQSLDQGLQFLIQYYNGEERAKGNILERFSAQQFPDLHSELNLSSLELGDSALYFCASSVVGTAYNEQFFGPGTRLTVL.

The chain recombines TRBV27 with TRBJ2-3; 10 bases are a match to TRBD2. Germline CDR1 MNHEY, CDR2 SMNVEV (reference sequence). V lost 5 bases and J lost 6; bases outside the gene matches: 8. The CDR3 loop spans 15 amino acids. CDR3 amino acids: CASSGPGLARDTQYF. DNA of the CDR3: TGTGCCAGCAGTGGCCCGGGACTAGCGAGGGATACGCAGTATTTT.

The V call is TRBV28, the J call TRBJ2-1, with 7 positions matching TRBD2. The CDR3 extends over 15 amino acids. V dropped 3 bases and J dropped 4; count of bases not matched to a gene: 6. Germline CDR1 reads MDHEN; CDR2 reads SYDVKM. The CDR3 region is CASSFLLAEYNEQFF. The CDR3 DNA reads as TGTGCCAGCAGTTTTCTCCTAGCGGAATACAATGAGCAGTTCTTC.

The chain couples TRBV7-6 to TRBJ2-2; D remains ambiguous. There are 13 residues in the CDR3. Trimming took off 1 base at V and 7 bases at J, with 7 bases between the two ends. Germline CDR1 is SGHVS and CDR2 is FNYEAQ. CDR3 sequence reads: CASSLDHGGELFF. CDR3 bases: TGTGCCAGCAGCTTAGATCACGGCGGGGAGCTGTTTTTT.

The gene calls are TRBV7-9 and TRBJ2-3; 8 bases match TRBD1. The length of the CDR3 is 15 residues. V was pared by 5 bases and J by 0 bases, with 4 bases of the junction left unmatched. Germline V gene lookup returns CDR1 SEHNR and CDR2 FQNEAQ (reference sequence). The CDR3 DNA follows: TGTGCCAGCAGCCTAGGACAGGGAAGCACAGATACGCAGTATTTT. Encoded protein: CASSLGQGSTDTQYF.

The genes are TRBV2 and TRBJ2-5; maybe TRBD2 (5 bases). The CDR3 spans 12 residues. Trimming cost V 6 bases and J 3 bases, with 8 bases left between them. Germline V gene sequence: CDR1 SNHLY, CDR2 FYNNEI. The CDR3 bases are TGTGCCAGCAGGGACTTAAAAGAGACCCAGTACTTC. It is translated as CASRDLKETQYF.

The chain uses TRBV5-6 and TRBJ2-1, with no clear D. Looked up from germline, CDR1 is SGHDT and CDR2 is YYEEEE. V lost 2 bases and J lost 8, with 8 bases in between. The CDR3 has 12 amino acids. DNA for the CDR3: TGTGCCAGCAGCTTCGCGTCCCATGAGCAGTTCTTC. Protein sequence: CASSFASHEQFF.

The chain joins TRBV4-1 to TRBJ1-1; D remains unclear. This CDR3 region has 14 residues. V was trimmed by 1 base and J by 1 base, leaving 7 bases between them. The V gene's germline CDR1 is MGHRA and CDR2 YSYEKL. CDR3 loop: CASSQARGNTEAFF. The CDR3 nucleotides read TGCGCCAGCAGCCAAGCCCGCGGGAACACTGAAGCTTTCTTT.

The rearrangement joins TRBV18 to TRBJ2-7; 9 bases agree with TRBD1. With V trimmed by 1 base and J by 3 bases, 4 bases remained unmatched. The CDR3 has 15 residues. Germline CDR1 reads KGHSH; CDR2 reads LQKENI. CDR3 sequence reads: CASSPLGTGSYEQYF. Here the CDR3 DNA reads TGTGCCAGCTCACCACTTGGGACAGGGAGCTACGAGCAGTACTTC.

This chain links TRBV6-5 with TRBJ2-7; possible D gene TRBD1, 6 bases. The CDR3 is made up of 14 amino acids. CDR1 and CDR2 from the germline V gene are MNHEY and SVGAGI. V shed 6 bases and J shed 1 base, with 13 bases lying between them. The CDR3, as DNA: TGTGCCAGCAGCATACAGGGTAGATCCTACGAGCAGTACTTC. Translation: CASSIQGRSYEQYF.

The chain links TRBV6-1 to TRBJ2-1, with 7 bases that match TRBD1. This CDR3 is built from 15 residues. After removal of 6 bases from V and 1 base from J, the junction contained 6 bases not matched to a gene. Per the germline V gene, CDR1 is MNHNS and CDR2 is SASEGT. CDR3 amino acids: CASSESGGSYNEQFF. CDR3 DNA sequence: TGTGCCAGCAGCGAATCAGGGGGATCCTACAATGAGCAGTTCTTC.

The CDR3 sequence is CASRLAGDFYNEQFF. As DNA, the CDR3 is TGTGCCAGCCGACTAGCGGGGGACTTCTACAATGAGCAGTTCTTC. This chain uses TRBV6-6 with TRBJ2-1, with TRBD2 matching over 12 bases. Germline V CDR1 and CDR2: MNHNY, SVGAGI (reference sequence). The CDR3 sequence is 15 residues long. V lost 8 bases, J lost 3 bases, and 5 bases stayed unmatched.

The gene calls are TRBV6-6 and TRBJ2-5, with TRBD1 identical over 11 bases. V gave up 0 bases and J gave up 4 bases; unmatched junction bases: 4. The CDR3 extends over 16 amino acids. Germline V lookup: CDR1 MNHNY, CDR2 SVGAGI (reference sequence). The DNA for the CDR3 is TGTGCCAGCAGTTACTCAGGACAGGGGGCCGGAGAGACCCAGTACTTC. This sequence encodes CASSYSGQGAGETQYF.

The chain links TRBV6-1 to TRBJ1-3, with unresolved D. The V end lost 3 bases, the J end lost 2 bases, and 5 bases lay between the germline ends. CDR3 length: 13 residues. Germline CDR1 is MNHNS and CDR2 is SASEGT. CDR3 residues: CASSDTTGNTIYF. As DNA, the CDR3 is TGTGCCAGCAGTGACACTACTGGAAACACCATATATTTT.

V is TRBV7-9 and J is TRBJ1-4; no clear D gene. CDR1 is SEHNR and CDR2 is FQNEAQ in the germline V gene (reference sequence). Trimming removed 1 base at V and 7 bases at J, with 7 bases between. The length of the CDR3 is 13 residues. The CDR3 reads CASSLGSGEKLFF. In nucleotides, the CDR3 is TGTGCCAGCAGCTTAGGCTCCGGTGAAAAACTGTTTTTT.

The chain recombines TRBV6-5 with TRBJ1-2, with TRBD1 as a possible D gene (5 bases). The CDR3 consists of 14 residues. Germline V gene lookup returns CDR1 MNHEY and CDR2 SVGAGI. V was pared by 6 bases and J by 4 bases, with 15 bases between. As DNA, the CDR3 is TGTGCCAGCAGATCAATAGGGGTCAGCTATGGCTACACCTTC. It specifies CASRSIGVSYGYTF.

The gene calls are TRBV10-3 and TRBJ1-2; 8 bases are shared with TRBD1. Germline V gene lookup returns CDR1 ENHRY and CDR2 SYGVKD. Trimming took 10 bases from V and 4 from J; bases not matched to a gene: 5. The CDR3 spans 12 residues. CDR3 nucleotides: TGTGCCACCTGGACAGGGCTCTATGGCTACACCTTC. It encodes CATWTGLYGYTF.